The 30 T cell receptor beta chains below were found in one sample sequenced in a study of blood T cell repertoires in COVID-19. Assay: immunoSEQ multiplex PCR; the TCRdb copy retains only in-frame clones and omits some. The sample includes approximately 150,000 clones, approximately 80% of them seen just once. Sequencing used PBMCs or T cells enriched from blood (not recorded which). Source of these receptors: a woman aged 40 to 55 who had recovered from COVID-19.

The chain links TRBV10-3 to TRBJ1-6, with a weak D call TRBD1 (5 bases). The V gene lost 2 bases and the J gene lost 7 bases, with 9 bases spanning the gap. The CDR3 runs 14 residues. CDR1 is ENHRY, CDR2 SYGVKD, per germline. This CDR3 reads CAISEVSGNSPLHF. CDR3 nucleotides: TGTGCCATCAGTGAGGTATCAGGGAATTCACCCCTCCACTTT.

Here the CDR3 reads CASSGRQGDSYEQYF. The CDR3 DNA sequence: TGTGCCAGCAGCGGCAGACAGGGGGATTCGTACGAGCAGTACTTC. The chain recombines TRBV7-2 with TRBJ2-7; 9 bases map to TRBD1. The CDR3 is made up of 15 amino acids. From germline, CDR1 is SGHTA and CDR2 FQGNSA. The V gene end was trimmed by 5 bases and the J gene end by 4 bases; junction bases not matched to a gene: 9.

This sequence joins TRBV2 and TRBJ1-5; 7 bases are a match to TRBD1. The CDR3 has 13 amino acids. The V gene's germline CDR1 is SNHLY and CDR2 FYNNEI. V trimming: 1 base; J trimming: 7 bases; junction bases outside the gene matches: 1. CDR3 nucleotide sequence: TGTGCCAGCAGTGAAGACAGGGGCCAGCCCCAGCATTTT. It yields the protein CASSEDRGQPQHF.

The chain combines TRBV9 with TRBJ1-2, with D possibly matching TRBD1 (6 bases). The V gene's germline CDR1 is SGDLS and CDR2 YYNGEE. This CDR3 spans 14 amino acids. Trimming shortened V by 4 bases and J by 14 bases, and 24 bases separated the two germline ends. CDR3 DNA sequence: TGTGCCAGCAGCCAATCCGGGACACCTTCTTTTTGGACCTTC. This encodes CASSQSGTPSFWTF.

The chain uses TRBV18 and TRBJ2-1; 14 nucleotides align to TRBD2. This CDR3 is built from 16 residues. The germline V gene encodes CDR1 KGHSH and CDR2 LQKENI. J gave up 10 bases and V 4 bases, and 9 bases lay outside the gene matches. CDR3 sequence reads: CASSLGTSGSLVEQFF. The CDR3, as DNA: TGTGCCAGCTCACTGGGGACTAGCGGGAGCTTGGTAGAGCAGTTCTTC.

V usage is TRBV6-6 and J usage is TRBJ2-7, with 13 bases matching TRBD2. V was clipped by 8 bases and J by 4 bases; unmatched bases: 8. The germline V gene encodes CDR1 MNHNY and CDR2 SVGAGI (reference sequence). The CDR3 covers 15 residues. CDR3 in amino acids: CASLTSGRAGYEQYF. DNA for the CDR3: TGTGCCAGCCTAACTAGCGGGAGGGCTGGGTACGAGCAGTACTTC.

The chain uses TRBV27 and TRBJ2-2; a weak D match, TRBD2 (6 bases). The CDR3 covers 15 residues. Per germline, CDR1 MNHEY and CDR2 SMNVEV (reference sequence). The V end lost 6 bases, the J end lost 0 bases, and 11 bases lay between the germline ends. The CDR3 coding sequence is TGTGCCAGCAGGTCGGGGGAGCCGAACACCGGGGAGCTGTTTTTT. Translating gives CASRSGEPNTGELFF.

The chain joins TRBV6-4 to TRBJ2-1; 9 positions agree with TRBD1. CDR1 is MRHNA and CDR2 is SNTAGT in the germline V gene. The CDR3 is 13 amino acids. Losses at the gene ends were 6 bases for V and 7 bases for J; bases not matched to a gene: 4. CDR3 sequence reads: CASSRDRENEQFF. CDR3 nucleotides: TGTGCCAGCAGCCGGGACAGGGAAAATGAGCAGTTCTTC.

This chain uses TRBV15 with TRBJ1-5, with D unclear. With 3 bases removed from V and 2 bases from J, the gap between germline ends came to 8 bases. CDR3 length: 14 amino acids. CDR1 is LNHNV and CDR2 is YYDKDF in the germline V gene (reference sequence). The CDR3 is CATSSDRGNQPQHF. The DNA of the CDR3 is TGTGCCACCAGCAGCGACCGGGGCAATCAGCCCCAGCATTTT.

J is TRBJ2-1 and V is TRBV4-1, with D hard to call. Trimming shortened V by 0 bases and J by 3 bases, and 9 bases separated the two germline ends. This CDR3 is 15 amino acids long. Germline V gene sequence: CDR1 MGHRA, CDR2 YSYEKL. As DNA, the CDR3 is TGCGCCAGCAGCCAAGAATCCCGAGACTACAATGAGCAGTTCTTC. Its protein is CASSQESRDYNEQFF.

The rearrangement joins TRBV3-1 (or the pseudogene TRBV3-2) to TRBJ1-6; 7 bases are a match to TRBD1. This CDR3 contains 14 residues. Germline V lookup: CDR1 LGHDT, CDR2 YNNKEL (reference sequence). J gave up 9 bases and V 4 bases, and 6 bases lay outside the gene matches. CDR3 DNA sequence: TGTGCCAGCAGCCGAGACAGGGTTTCTTCACCCCTCCACTTT. It is translated as CASSRDRVSSPLHF.

This clone was recorded only once. The chain links TRBV4-1 to TRBJ1-6; the D is unclear. Trimming removed 0 bases at V and 6 bases at J, with 9 bases between. The germline gives CDR1 MGHRA, CDR2 YSYEKL. The CDR3 sequence is 15 residues long. CDR3 in amino acids: CASSQERQFNSPLHF. The DNA for the CDR3 is TGCGCCAGCAGCCAAGAGAGGCAGTTTAATTCACCCCTCCACTTT.

V is TRBV4-1 and J is TRBJ1-3, with D uncertain. Trimming removed 0 bases at V and 7 bases at J, with 7 bases between. Germline V gene data show CDR1 as MGHRA and CDR2 as YSYEKL. The length of the CDR3 is 13 residues. CDR3 region: CASSQDPSNTIYF. The CDR3 bases are TGCGCCAGCAGCCAAGATCCGTCGAACACCATATATTTT.

The J gene is TRBJ2-1, the V gene TRBV6-5; 12 nucleotides match TRBD2. The V gene end was trimmed by 6 bases and the J gene end by 8 bases; junction bases not matched to a gene: 8. This CDR3 spans 15 amino acids. Per germline, CDR1 MNHEY and CDR2 SVGAGI. The CDR3 DNA is TGTGCCAGCAGAACCCTAGCGGGAGGGCGGGATGAGCAGTTCTTC. It specifies CASRTLAGGRDEQFF.

J is TRBJ1-1 and V is TRBV9, with 7 bases fitting TRBD1. This CDR3 has 14 amino acids. V shed 0 bases, J shed 4 bases, and the junction held 3 bases outside the gene matches. Per germline, CDR1 SGDLS and CDR2 YYNGEE. CDR3 DNA sequence: TGTGCCAGCAGCGTAGGACAGGGTGTCACTGAAGCTTTCTTT. Residues: CASSVGQGVTEAFF.

The J gene is TRBJ1-2, the V gene TRBV12-3 or TRBV12-4; TRBD1 might be the D (5 bases). This CDR3 contains 13 residues. The ends were cut back, 6 bases at V and 7 bases at J, with 15 bases in the middle. For the CDR3, the DNA is TGTGCCAGCAGGCACCGGGACTTACTTGGCTACACCTTC. It translates to CASRHRDLLGYTF.

The chain links TRBV4-2 to TRBJ2-7; perhaps TRBD2 as D (5 bases). V was clipped by 0 bases and J by 6 bases, with 9 bases between them. This CDR3 is 13 amino acids long. Germline loops: CDR1 LGHNA, CDR2 YNFKEQ. For the CDR3, the DNA is TGTGCCAGCAGCCAAGATCGGGCGGGCGAGCAGTACTTC. This gives the protein CASSQDRAGEQYF.

This chain connects TRBV6-5 to TRBJ2-3; D is unclear. Germline V lookup: CDR1 MNHEY, CDR2 SVGAGI. The CDR3 covers 13 residues. V shed 6 bases and J shed 4 bases, with 11 bases lying between them. CDR3 coding DNA: TGTGCCAGCAGGTACAGCCTCTCAGATACGCAGTATTTT. Amino acid sequence: CASRYSLSDTQYF.

The gene calls are TRBV30 and TRBJ1-6; D gene uncertain. The V and J ends lost 0 bases and 7 bases respectively, with 10 bases between them. The CDR3 consists of 14 residues. Looked up from germline, CDR1 is GTSNPN and CDR2 is SVGIG (reference sequence). CDR3 region: CAWSVVTENSPLHF. The CDR3 DNA sequence: TGTGCCTGGAGTGTGGTAACAGAGAATTCACCCCTCCACTTT.

This clone was seen only a few times. The rearrangement links TRBV7-8 to TRBJ2-1, with 9 bases fitting TRBD2. The CDR3 has 16 residues. V lost 5 bases and J lost 7; bases outside the gene matches: 12. Germline V CDR1 and CDR2: SGHVS, FQNEAQ. CDR3 DNA sequence: TGTGCCAGCAGCCCCCAAGGCGGGGGGGCGGATAATGAGCAGTTCTTC. Translating it yields CASSPQGGGADNEQFF.

This clone was seen once. The CDR3 sequence: CASSPVIVRTGGTTYGYTF. CDR3 nucleotides: TGTGCCAGCTCACCAGTAATAGTGAGAACAGGGGGCACCACCTATGGCTACACCTTC. The chain uses TRBV18 and TRBJ1-2; 9 positions match TRBD1. CDR3 size: 19 residues. CDR1 KGHSH and CDR2 LQKENI come from the germline V gene. V gave up 2 bases and J gave up 4 bases; unmatched junction bases: 17.

The J gene is TRBJ1-2, the V gene TRBV21-1; the table's D call, TRBD1, has no DNA check behind it. TRBV21-1 constitutes a pseudogene. The CDR3 contains 17 residues. CDR3: CASSNDPRANVDYGYTF. In DNA, the CDR3 is TGTGCCAGCAGCAACGACCCCAGGGCAAACGTAGACTATGGCTACACCTTC.

The chain recombines TRBV23-1 with TRBJ1-3; unclear D gene. TRBV23-1 falls under the ORF class, with uncertain function. This CDR3 is 16 amino acids long. Trimming cost V 4 bases and J 2 bases, with 15 bases left between them. Written as DNA, the CDR3 is TGCGCCAGCAGTCCGGGGAAGGAGGCCCCTGGAAACACCATATATTTT. It specifies CASSPGKEAPGNTIYF.

The chain couples TRBV10-3 to TRBJ2-3; D may be TRBD2 (6 bases). Germline-derived CDR1 and CDR2 are ENHRY and SYGVKD. V lost 2 bases and J lost 4, with 13 bases in between. The CDR3 is made up of 15 amino acids. The CDR3 region has the DNA TGTGCCATCAGTGAGGGCGGCGGGATGGCAGATACGCAGTATTTT. Translated: CAISEGGGMADTQYF.

The chain employs TRBV24-1 and TRBJ2-3, with TRBD1 identical over 7 bases. In germline, CDR1 is KGHDR, CDR2 SFDVKD. The CDR3 has 15 amino acids. The trim removed 0 bases at V and 1 base at J, leaving 0 bases unmatched. The CDR3: CATSDLTGGTDTQYF. DNA for the CDR3: TGTGCCACCAGTGATTTGACAGGGGGCACAGATACGCAGTATTTT.

V usage is TRBV5-1 and J usage is TRBJ2-2; D ambiguous. V gave up 0 bases and J gave up 7 bases, with 7 bases separating them. The V gene's germline CDR1 is SGHRS and CDR2 YFSETQ. CDR3 size: 13 residues. CDR3 nucleotide sequence: TGCGCCAGCAGCTTGGATAGCCACGGGGAGCTGTTTTTT. Translated, it gives CASSLDSHGELFF. Variable domain in full (rest from reference TRBV5-1 and TRBJ2-2): KAGVTQTPRYLIKTRGQQVTLSCSPISGHRSVSWYQQTPGQGLQFLFEYFSETQRNKGNFPGRFSGRQFSNSRSEMNVSTLELGDSALYLCASSLDSHGELFFGEGSRLTVL.

The genes are TRBV2 and TRBJ2-3; D is possibly TRBD1 (6 bases). The CDR3 has 13 residues. CDR1 is SNHLY and CDR2 is FYNNEI in the germline V gene. The germline V and J ends were trimmed by 0 bases and 14 bases, with 15 bases remaining between them. CDR3 sequence: CASSEARDRSTYF. In nucleotides, the CDR3 is TGTGCCAGCAGTGAAGCTCGCGACAGGAGCACGTATTTT.

The chain recombines TRBV15 with TRBJ2-1, with 11 bases matching TRBD2. Germline assignment: CDR1 LNHNV and CDR2 YYDKDF (reference sequence). V shed 1 base, J shed 5 bases, and the junction held 7 bases outside the gene matches. This CDR3 has 17 residues. DNA of the CDR3: TGTGCCACCAGCAGAGTCACAACTAGCGGGAGCGACAATGAGCAGTTCTTC. Encoded protein: CATSRVTTSGSDNEQFF.

This clone was seen a single time. The rearrangement links TRBV9 to TRBJ2-7, with TRBD2 identical over 10 bases. Per germline, CDR1 SGDLS and CDR2 YYNGEE. Trimming took 3 bases from V and 3 from J; bases not matched to a gene: 6. CDR3 length: 15 residues. CDR3 DNA: TGTGCCAGCAGCGCAACCCTAGCGGGAGTCTACGAGCAGTACTTC. As protein: CASSATLAGVYEQYF.

Only a few counts were recorded for this clone. Here the CDR3 DNA reads TGTGCCAGCAGCCCGGACGGGGGGGCCTATAGCAATCAGCCCCAGCATTTT. Its translation is CASSPDGGAYSNQPQHF. The chain carries TRBV9 and TRBJ1-5, with a tentative D call TRBD1 (6 bases). Per the germline V gene, CDR1 is SGDLS and CDR2 is YYNGEE. V was trimmed by 4 bases and J by 0 bases, leaving 17 bases between them. The CDR3 spans 17 residues.